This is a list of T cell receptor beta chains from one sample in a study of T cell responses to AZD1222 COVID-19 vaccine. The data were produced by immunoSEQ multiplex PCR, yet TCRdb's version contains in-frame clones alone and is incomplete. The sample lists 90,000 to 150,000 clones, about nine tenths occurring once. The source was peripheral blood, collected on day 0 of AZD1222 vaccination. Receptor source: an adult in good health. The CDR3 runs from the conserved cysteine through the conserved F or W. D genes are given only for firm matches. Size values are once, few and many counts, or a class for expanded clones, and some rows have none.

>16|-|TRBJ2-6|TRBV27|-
CASSHTTGTGANVLTF
TGTGCCAGCAGCCACACAACAGGGACTGGGGCCAACGTCCTGACTTTC
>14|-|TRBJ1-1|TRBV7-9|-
CASSLFGRGAEAFF
TGTGCCAGCAGCTTATTTGGGCGGGGGGCTGAAGCTTTCTTT
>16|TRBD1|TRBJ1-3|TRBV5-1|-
CASSGQGRASGNTIYF
TGCGCCAGCAGCGGACAGGGAAGGGCCTCTGGAAACACCATATATTTT
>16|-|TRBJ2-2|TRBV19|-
CASSIEEDMNTGELFF
TGTGCCAGTAGTATAGAGGAAGACATGAACACCGGGGAGCTGTTTTTT
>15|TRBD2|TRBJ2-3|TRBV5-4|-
CASRPGTSRPDTQYF
TGTGCCAGCAGACCCGGGACTAGCAGGCCAGATACGCAGTATTTT
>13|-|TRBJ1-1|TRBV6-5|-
CASSHLNSYEAFF
TGTGCCAGCAGTCACCTCAACAGCTATGAAGCTTTCTTT
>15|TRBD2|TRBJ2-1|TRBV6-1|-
CASSLGLAGAGEQFF
TGTGCCAGCAGCCTCGGACTAGCGGGAGCGGGGGAGCAGTTCTTC
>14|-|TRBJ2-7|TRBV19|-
CASSPWGSYYEQYF
TGTGCCAGTAGTCCTTGGGGGAGTTACTACGAGCAGTACTTC
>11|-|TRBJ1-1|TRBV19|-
CASSPGTEAFF
TGTGCCAGTAGCCCCGGCACTGAAGCTTTCTTT
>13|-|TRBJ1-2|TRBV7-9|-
CASSLEDSYGYTF
TGTGCCAGCAGCTTAGAAGACAGCTATGGCTACACCTTC
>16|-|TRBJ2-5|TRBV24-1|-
CATSDRYGPYMETQYF
TGTGCCACCAGTGATCGATACGGACCCTACATGGAGACCCAGTACTTC
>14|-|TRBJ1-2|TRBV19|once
CASSPKSDTYGYTF
TGTGCCAGTAGTCCCAAGAGCGACACCTATGGCTACACCTTC
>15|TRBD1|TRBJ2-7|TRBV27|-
CASSRSGTGSYEQYF
TGTGCCAGCAGTCGCTCCGGGACAGGCTCCTACGAGCAGTACTTC
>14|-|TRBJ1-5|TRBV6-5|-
CASSYSGGHQPQHF
TGTGCCAGCAGTTACAGCGGGGGACATCAGCCCCAGCATTTT
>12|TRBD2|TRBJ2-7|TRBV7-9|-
CASNGGGNEQYF
TGTGCCAGCAACGGGGGAGGGAACGAGCAGTACTTC
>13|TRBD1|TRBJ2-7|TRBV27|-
CASSRQGRYEQYF
TGTGCCAGTTCACGACAGGGACGCTACGAGCAGTACTTC
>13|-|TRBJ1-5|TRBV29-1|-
CSVEDGFNQPQHF
TGCAGCGTTGAAGATGGCTTCAATCAGCCCCAGCATTTT
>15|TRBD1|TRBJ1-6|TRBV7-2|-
CASNPGQGMISPLHF
TGTGCCAGCAACCCGGGACAGGGGATGATTTCACCCCTCCACTTT
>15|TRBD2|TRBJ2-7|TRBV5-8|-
CASKGTSGSLYEQYF
TGTGCCAGCAAAGGAACTAGCGGGAGCCTATACGAGCAGTACTTC
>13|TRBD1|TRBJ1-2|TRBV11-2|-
CASSSDRGYGYTF
TGTGCCAGCAGCTCGGACAGGGGCTATGGCTACACCTTC
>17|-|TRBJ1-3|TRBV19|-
CASMPEGYRPSGNTIYF
TGTGCCAGTATGCCCGAGGGGTATCGGCCTTCTGGAAACACCATATATTTT
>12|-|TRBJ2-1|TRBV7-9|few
CASSLGAAEQFF
TGTGCCAGCAGCTTAGGGGCAGCTGAGCAGTTCTTC
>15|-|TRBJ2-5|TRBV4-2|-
CASSQGRAQGETQYF
TGTGCCAGCAGCCAAGGGCGCGCCCAGGGAGAGACCCAGTACTTC
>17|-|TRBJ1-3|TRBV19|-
CASTRGLKGGSGNTIYF
TGTGCCAGTACCCGAGGCCTTAAAGGAGGATCTGGAAACACCATATATTTT
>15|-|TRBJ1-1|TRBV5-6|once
CASTTIQAPNTEAFF
TGTGCCAGCACCACCATACAGGCCCCGAACACTGAAGCTTTCTTT
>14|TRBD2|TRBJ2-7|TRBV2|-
CASSRPGLAEEQYF
TGTGCCAGCAGTCGCCCGGGACTAGCGGAAGAGCAGTACTTC